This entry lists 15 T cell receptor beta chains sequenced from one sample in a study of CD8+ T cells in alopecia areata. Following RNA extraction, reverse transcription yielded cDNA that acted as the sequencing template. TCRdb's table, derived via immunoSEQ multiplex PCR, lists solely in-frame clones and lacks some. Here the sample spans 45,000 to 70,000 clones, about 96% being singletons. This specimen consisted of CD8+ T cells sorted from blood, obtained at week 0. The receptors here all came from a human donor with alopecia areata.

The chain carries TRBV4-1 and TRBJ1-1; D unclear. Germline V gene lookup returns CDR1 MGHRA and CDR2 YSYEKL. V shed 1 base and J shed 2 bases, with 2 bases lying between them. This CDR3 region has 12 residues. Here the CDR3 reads CASSQVNTEAFF. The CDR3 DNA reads TGCGCCAGCAGCCAAGTTAACACTGAAGCTTTCTTT.

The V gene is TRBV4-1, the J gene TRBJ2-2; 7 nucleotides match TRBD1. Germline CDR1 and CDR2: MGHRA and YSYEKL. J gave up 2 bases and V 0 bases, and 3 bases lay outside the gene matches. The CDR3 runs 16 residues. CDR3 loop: CASSQEGGRNTGELFF. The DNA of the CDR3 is TGCGCCAGCAGCCAAGAAGGGGGCCGAAACACCGGGGAGCTGTTTTTT.

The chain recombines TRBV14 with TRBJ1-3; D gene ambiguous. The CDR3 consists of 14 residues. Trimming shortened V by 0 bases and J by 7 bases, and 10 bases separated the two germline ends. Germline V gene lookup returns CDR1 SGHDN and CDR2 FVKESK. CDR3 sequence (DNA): TGTGCCAGCAGCCAAGATCCGAGCGTGAACACCATATATTTT. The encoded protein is CASSQDPSVNTIYF.

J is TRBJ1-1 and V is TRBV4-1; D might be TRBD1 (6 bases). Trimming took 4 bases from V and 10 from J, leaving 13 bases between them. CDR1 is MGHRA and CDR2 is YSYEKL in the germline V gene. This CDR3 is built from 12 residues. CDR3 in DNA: TGCGCCAGCAGCCCGCCAGGGGCGGGAGCTTTCTTT. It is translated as CASSPPGAGAFF.

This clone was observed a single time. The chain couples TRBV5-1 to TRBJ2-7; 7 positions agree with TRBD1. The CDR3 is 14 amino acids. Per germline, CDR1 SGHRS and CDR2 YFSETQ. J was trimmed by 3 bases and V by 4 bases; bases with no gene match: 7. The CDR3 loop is CASSPGQANYEQYF. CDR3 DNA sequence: TGCGCCAGCAGCCCTGGACAGGCGAACTACGAGCAGTACTTC.

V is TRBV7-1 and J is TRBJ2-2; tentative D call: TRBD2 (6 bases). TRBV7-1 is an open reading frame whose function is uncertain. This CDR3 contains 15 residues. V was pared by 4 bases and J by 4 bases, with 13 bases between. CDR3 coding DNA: TGTGCCAGCAGCTACCACGGGACTCTCACCGGGGAGCTGTTTTTT. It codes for CASSYHGTLTGELFF.

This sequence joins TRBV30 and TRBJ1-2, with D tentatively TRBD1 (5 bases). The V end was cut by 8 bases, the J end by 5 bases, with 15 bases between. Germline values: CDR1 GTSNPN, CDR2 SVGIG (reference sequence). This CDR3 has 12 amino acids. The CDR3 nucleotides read TGTGCCCAAGAAGACAGTATATATGGCTACACCTTC. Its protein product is CAQEDSIYGYTF. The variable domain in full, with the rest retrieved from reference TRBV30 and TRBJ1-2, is SQTIHQWPATLVQPVGSPLSLECTVEGTSNPNLYWYRQAAGRGLQLLFYSVGIGQISSEVPQNLSASRPQDRQFILSSKKLLLSDSGFYLCAQEDSIYGYTFGSGTRLTVV.

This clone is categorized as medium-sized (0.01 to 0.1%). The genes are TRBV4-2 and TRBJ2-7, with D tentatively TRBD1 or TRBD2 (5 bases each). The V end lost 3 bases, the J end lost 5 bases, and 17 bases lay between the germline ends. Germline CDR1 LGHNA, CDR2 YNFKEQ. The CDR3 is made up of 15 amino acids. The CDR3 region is CASSQKGAGPDEQYF. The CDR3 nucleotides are TGTGCCAGCAGCCAGAAAGGGGCGGGTCCAGACGAGCAGTACTTC.

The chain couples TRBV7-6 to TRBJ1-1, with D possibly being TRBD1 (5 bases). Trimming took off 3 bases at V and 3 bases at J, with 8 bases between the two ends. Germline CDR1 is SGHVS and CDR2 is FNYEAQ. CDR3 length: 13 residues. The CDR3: CASSLGGDTEAFF. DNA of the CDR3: TGTGCCAGCAGCTTGGGGGGAGACACTGAAGCTTTCTTT.

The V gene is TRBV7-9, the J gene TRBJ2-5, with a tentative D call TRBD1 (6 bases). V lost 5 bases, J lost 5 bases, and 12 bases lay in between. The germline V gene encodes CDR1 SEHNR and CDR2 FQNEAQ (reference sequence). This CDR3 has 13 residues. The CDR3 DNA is TGTGCCAGCAGCCCACGGACAGTCGAGACCCAGTACTTC. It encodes CASSPRTVETQYF.

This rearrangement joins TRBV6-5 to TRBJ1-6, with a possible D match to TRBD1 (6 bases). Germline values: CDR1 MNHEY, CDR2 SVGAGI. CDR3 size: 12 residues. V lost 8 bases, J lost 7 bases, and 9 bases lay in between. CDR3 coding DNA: TGTGCCAGCGGGCAGGGGAATTCACCCCTCCACTTT. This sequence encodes CASGQGNSPLHF.

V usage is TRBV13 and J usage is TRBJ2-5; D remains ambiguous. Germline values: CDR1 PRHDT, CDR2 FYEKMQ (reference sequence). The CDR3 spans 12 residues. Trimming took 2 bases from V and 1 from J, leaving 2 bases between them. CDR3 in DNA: TGTGCCAGCAGCTTAACCCAAGAGACCCAGTACTTC. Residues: CASSLTQETQYF.

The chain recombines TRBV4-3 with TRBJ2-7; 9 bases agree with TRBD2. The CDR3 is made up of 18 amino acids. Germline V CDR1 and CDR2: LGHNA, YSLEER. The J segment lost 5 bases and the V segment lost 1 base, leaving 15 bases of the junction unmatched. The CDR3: CASSQVPAGGRRHDEQYF. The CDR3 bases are TGCGCCAGCAGCCAAGTCCCAGCGGGGGGCCGCCGTCACGACGAGCAGTACTTC.

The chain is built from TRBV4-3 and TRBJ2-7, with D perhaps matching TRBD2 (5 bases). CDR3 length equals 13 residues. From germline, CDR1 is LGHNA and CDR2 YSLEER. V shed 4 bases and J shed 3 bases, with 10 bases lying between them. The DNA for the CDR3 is TGCGCCAGCAGCCGCAGACTATACTACGAGCAGTACTTC. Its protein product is CASSRRLYYEQYF.

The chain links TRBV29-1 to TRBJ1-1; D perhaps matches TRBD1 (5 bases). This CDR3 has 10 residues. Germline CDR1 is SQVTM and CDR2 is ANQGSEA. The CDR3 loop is CRVGGTEAFF. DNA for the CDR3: TGCCGAGTGGGGGGCACTGAAGCTTTCTTT.